Presented here are 2 T cell receptor beta chains from one specimen sequenced in a study of long-term antiretroviral therapy in people with HIV. Run at survey level, the immunoSEQ assay was version v3.0. The table came from immunoSEQ multiplex PCR; TCRdb's copy has only in-frame clones and leaves some out. The data hold 20,000 to 25,000 clones, with approximately 91% observed a single time. The material sequenced was unsorted PBMCs, taken 0.6 years after starting antiretroviral therapy. The receptor source for this set is a man aged 60 to 75 with HIV.

V usage is TRBV5-5 and J usage is TRBJ2-1, with 11 bases fitting TRBD2. CDR1 is SGHKS, CDR2 YYEKEE, per germline (reference sequence). V shed 4 bases, J shed 0 bases, and the junction held 3 bases outside the gene matches. The CDR3 runs to 16 residues. CDR3 DNA sequence: TGTGCCAGCAGCCCTGGACTAGCGGGCTCCTACAATGAGCAGTTCTTC. Its translation is CASSPGLAGSYNEQFF.

The chain couples TRBV27 to TRBJ1-1, with 7 bases matching TRBD1. Germline V lookup: CDR1 MNHEY, CDR2 SMNVEV (reference sequence). The CDR3 is 23 residues long. With 3 bases clipped from V and 0 bases from J, the junction kept 28 bases outside the gene matches. The CDR3 DNA reads as TGTGCCAGCAGTTTTCTACCCTTCACCCCGAGGGACAGCTCATTAGGGATGAACACTGAAGCTTTCTTT. This translates into CASSFLPFTPRDSSLGMNTEAFF.